A single sample is the source of the 26 T cell receptor beta chains below, sequenced in a study of T cell repertoires in ileal Crohn's disease. As for time point: neoterminal ileum biopsy at postoperative endoscopy, about 6 months after surgery. Repertoires were generated with immunoSEQ multiplex PCR, while TCRdb's copy carries only in-frame clones and drops some. This table has roughly 16,000 clones, 72% appearing once. Sequencing was done on a sample of ileal tissue. The source of these receptors is an adult with Crohn's disease.

This chain connects TRBV4-1 to TRBJ2-7, with 7 bases that match TRBD1. J was trimmed by 4 bases and V by 3 bases; bases with no gene match: 6. CDR1 is MGHRA, CDR2 YSYEKL, per germline. The CDR3 has 14 amino acids. The CDR3 reads CASSQIDRAYEQYF. The CDR3 DNA follows: TGCGCCAGCAGCCAGATTGACAGGGCGTACGAGCAGTACTTC.

The chain is built from TRBV6-5 and TRBJ1-2; D is unclear. The CDR3 is made up of 13 amino acids. CDR1 is MNHEY, CDR2 SVGAGI, per germline. V was pared by 9 bases and J by 4 bases, with 15 bases between. CDR3 coding DNA: TGTGCCAGTAGAGCTAATCCTATCTATGGCTACACCTTC. This sequence encodes CASRANPIYGYTF.

This sequence joins TRBV28 and TRBJ1-5; possible D gene TRBD1, 6 bases. This CDR3 is 15 amino acids long. The germline V and J ends were trimmed by 5 bases and 7 bases, with 18 bases remaining between them. Per germline, CDR1 MDHEN and CDR2 SYDVKM. CDR3 DNA sequence: TGTGCCAGCAGTCAGGGGAACCTACTGGGGCAGCCCCAGCATTTT. This encodes CASSQGNLLGQPQHF.

This rearrangement joins TRBV10-3 to TRBJ2-2; no firm D call. This CDR3 has 11 residues. Germline CDR1 is ENHRY and CDR2 is SYGVKD. Trimming removed 6 bases at V and 5 bases at J, with 4 bases between. CDR3 protein: CAISSTGELFF. The CDR3 DNA sequence: TGTGCCATCAGCAGTACCGGGGAGCTGTTTTTT.

The chain combines TRBV5-6 with TRBJ1-1; D remains ambiguous. In germline, CDR1 is SGHDT, CDR2 YYEEEE. V lost 2 bases and J 2 bases, leaving 16 bases between the germline ends. This CDR3 spans 16 amino acids. This chain's CDR3 is CASSFLGPSGNTEAFF. The CDR3 nucleotides read TGTGCCAGCAGCTTCCTCGGTCCCTCAGGTAACACTGAAGCTTTCTTT.

The chain employs TRBV5-8 and TRBJ1-1; 7 bases are a match to TRBD1. The CDR3 totals 13 residues. The germline CDR1 and CDR2 sequences are SGHTS and YDEGEE. V was pared by 9 bases and J by 5 bases, with 10 bases of the junction left unmatched. CDR3 region: CATPRQGRTEAFF. CDR3 coding DNA: TGTGCCACCCCGAGACAGGGACGAACTGAAGCTTTCTTT.

The V call is TRBV5-1, the J call TRBJ1-1; possibly TRBD1 for D (5 bases). V was pared by 7 bases and J by 0 bases, with 10 bases between. Germline V gene data show CDR1 as SGHRS and CDR2 as YFSETQ. The CDR3 extends over 13 amino acids. DNA of the CDR3: TGCGCCAGCCTCGGGGGGGTGAACACTGAAGCTTTCTTT. It is translated as CASLGGVNTEAFF.

The V gene is TRBV7-2, the J gene TRBJ2-6; perhaps TRBD1 as D (6 bases). The V gene's germline CDR1 is SGHTA and CDR2 FQGNSA. Trimming removed 2 bases from V and 3 bases from J, with 17 bases in between. The CDR3 is made up of 18 amino acids. In DNA form, the CDR3 reads TGTGCCAGCAGCTTACGTCTGGCAGGGGCAGGTGGGGCCAACGTCCTGACTTTC. This encodes CASSLRLAGAGGANVLTF. The whole variable domain, remainder taken from reference TRBV7-2 and TRBJ2-6, is GAGVSQSPSNKVTEKGKDVELRCDPISGHTALYWYRQSLGQGLEFLIYFQGNSAPDKSGLPSDRFSAERTGGSVSTLTIQRTQQEDSAVYLCASSLRLAGAGGANVLTFGAGSRLTVL.

The chain couples TRBV10-3 to TRBJ2-7, with TRBD1 identical over 7 bases. Germline assignment: CDR1 ENHRY and CDR2 SYGVKD. The CDR3 loop spans 15 amino acids. Trimming took 0 bases from V and 0 from J; bases not matched to a gene: 2. The CDR3 DNA sequence: TGTGCCATCAGTGAGTCGGACAGGAGCTCCTACGAGCAGTACTTC. Its protein is CAISESDRSSYEQYF.

This clone was seen once. The chain employs TRBV2 and TRBJ2-3; D remains unclear. Per the germline V gene, CDR1 is SNHLY and CDR2 is FYNNEI. The CDR3 has 16 residues. V dropped 4 bases and J dropped 0 bases, with 14 bases sitting between them. CDR3 coding DNA: TGTGCCAGCAGTGTCGACACTTTTCCTAGCACAGATACGCAGTATTTT. It codes for CASSVDTFPSTDTQYF. Looking up the rest from reference TRBV2 and TRBJ2-3 gives the full variable domain: EPEVTQTPSHQVTQMGQEVILRCVPISNHLYFYWYRQILGQKVEFLVSFYNNEISEKSEIFDDQFSVERPDGSNFTLKIRSTKLEDSAMYFCASSVDTFPSTDTQYFGPGTRLTVL.

The rearrangement links TRBV7-2 to TRBJ1-4; TRBD1 might be the D (6 bases). V was shortened by 4 bases and J by 7 bases, with 16 bases between the two germline ends. CDR1 is SGHTA and CDR2 is FQGNSA in the germline V gene. The CDR3 is made up of 15 amino acids. CDR3 coding DNA: TGTGCCAGCAGCTCCGGACAGAGAGGCGGTGAAAAACTGTTTTTT. Translation: CASSSGQRGGEKLFF.

The gene calls are TRBV5-8 and TRBJ1-4; 10 nucleotides line up with TRBD1. CDR3 length equals 15 residues. Trimming removed 4 bases from V and 8 bases from J; junction bases left unmatched: 8. In germline, CDR1 is SGHTS, CDR2 YDEGEE. CDR3 nucleotides: TGTGCCAGCAGCACAGGGACAGGGGTTATAGAAAAACTGTTTTTT. It codes for CASSTGTGVIEKLFF.

This chain connects TRBV9 to TRBJ1-1; a weak D match, TRBD1 (5 bases). The length of the CDR3 is 15 residues. The germline gives CDR1 SGDLS, CDR2 YYNGEE. V dropped 0 bases and J dropped 0 bases, with 9 bases sitting between them. The CDR3 here is CASSVGVTVNTEAFF. The CDR3 DNA follows: TGTGCCAGCAGCGTAGGTGTGACAGTGAACACTGAAGCTTTCTTT.

The V gene is TRBV11-2, the J gene TRBJ2-7; D possibly corresponds to TRBD1 (5 bases). Germline V gene sequence: CDR1 SGHAT, CDR2 FQNNGV. V shed 5 bases and J shed 1 base, with 24 bases lying between them. The length of the CDR3 is 18 residues. CDR3 DNA sequence: TGTGCCAGCAGCCCCCGGTTGGGGTTAGGGGCCCGGTCCTACGAGCAGTACTTC. Protein sequence: CASSPRLGLGARSYEQYF. Full variable domain (rest looked up from reference TRBV11-2 and TRBJ2-7): EAGVAQSPRYKIIEKRQSVAFWCNPISGHATLYWYQQILGQGPKLLIQFQNNGVVDDSQLPKDRFSAERLKGVDSTLKIQPAKLEDSAVYLCASSPRLGLGARSYEQYFGPGTRLTVT.

This chain connects TRBV5-1 to TRBJ2-5; 11 nucleotides match TRBD2. The J call is doubtful: the DNA matches TRBJ2-7 better. The CDR3 contains 18 residues. The V gene's germline CDR1 is SGHRS and CDR2 YFSETQ. The CDR3, as DNA: TGCGCCAGCAGCTCGACATCGACCGTAGCGGGAGGGCCTGGCGAGCAGTACTTC. It yields the protein CASSSTSTVAGGPGEQYF.

J is TRBJ2-1 and V is TRBV7-9; 7 bases map to TRBD1. Trimming at V came to 2 bases and at J to 7 bases, leaving 5 bases not matched to a gene. The length of the CDR3 is 14 residues. Germline V gives CDR1 SEHNR, CDR2 FQNEAQ (reference sequence). The CDR3 DNA follows: TGTGCCAGCAGCTTACGGACAGGAATAAATGAGCAGTTCTTC. Its protein is CASSLRTGINEQFF.

This clone has just a few counts. The chain combines TRBV19 with TRBJ1-1; D uncertain. Germline assignment: CDR1 LNHDA and CDR2 SQIVND (reference sequence). The CDR3 totals 17 residues. V lost 7 bases to trimming and J lost 12 bases, with 33 bases between them. CDR3 in DNA: TGTGCCAGTACTCCGGTCCGGGTGTTCGGAAAGAAACCGACTCCTTTCTTT. This sequence encodes CASTPVRVFGKKPTPFF.

The gene calls are TRBV14 and TRBJ2-1; 7 bases map to TRBD1. This CDR3 is built from 17 residues. The V segment lost 1 base and the J segment 0 bases; nucleotides outside the gene matches: 6. The germline V gene encodes CDR1 SGHDN and CDR2 FVKESK. The CDR3 nucleotides read TGTGCCAGCAGCCAAGGCACAGGGGATTACTCCTACAATGAGCAGTTCTTC. This gives the protein CASSQGTGDYSYNEQFF.

This chain joins TRBV29-1 and TRBJ2-1; 7 bases are shared with TRBD1. Germline values: CDR1 SQVTM, CDR2 ANQGSEA. V was pared by 6 bases and J by 0 bases, with 11 bases of the junction left unmatched. This CDR3 is built from 16 residues. CDR3 DNA: TGCAGCGTCCTCCTACTGGGACAGAGCTCCTACAATGAGCAGTTCTTC. This codes for CSVLLLGQSSYNEQFF.

The gene calls are TRBV11-3 and TRBJ2-1; 10 nucleotides match TRBD1. Germline loops: CDR1 SGHNT, CDR2 YENEEA. Unmatched junction bases numbered 11, after V lost 1 base and J lost 8 bases. The CDR3 runs 17 residues. The CDR3: CASSLALGTGVSDEQFF. Written as DNA, the CDR3 is TGTGCCAGCAGCTTAGCCCTCGGGACAGGGGTGAGCGATGAGCAGTTCTTC.

This clone was seen a few times. This chain joins TRBV4-1 and TRBJ2-1, with 8 positions matching TRBD1. Trimming cost V 3 bases and J 4 bases; bases outside gene matches: 5. Germline loops: CDR1 MGHRA, CDR2 YSYEKL. The CDR3 length is 15 residues. The CDR3: CASSQGTGPYNEQFF. The CDR3 bases are TGCGCCAGCAGCCAGGGGACAGGTCCTTACAATGAGCAGTTCTTC.

J is TRBJ1-3 and V is TRBV5-6; the D is unclear. Looked up from germline, CDR1 is SGHDT and CDR2 is YYEEEE. This CDR3 region has 16 residues. Trimming stripped 0 bases from V and 7 bases from J, with 17 bases between. The CDR3 protein is CASSLATIGVWNTIYF. The CDR3 nucleotides are TGTGCCAGCAGCTTGGCGACGATAGGAGTTTGGAACACCATATATTTT.

The V gene is TRBV6-6, the J gene TRBJ2-3; 13 bases align to TRBD2. V was pared by 3 bases and J by 5 bases, with 2 bases of the junction left unmatched. Germline assignment: CDR1 MNHNY and CDR2 SVGAGI (reference sequence). The CDR3 sequence is 15 residues long. This chain's CDR3 is CASSYTSGGEDTQYF. The DNA for the CDR3 is TGTGCCAGCAGTTATACTAGCGGGGGGGAAGATACGCAGTATTTT.

This clone was recorded once. The rearrangement links TRBV18 to TRBJ1-3, with 7 bases aligning to TRBD1. Germline V lookup: CDR1 KGHSH, CDR2 LQKENI. The length of the CDR3 is 16 residues. V gave up 5 bases and J gave up 7 bases; unmatched junction bases: 14. Here the CDR3 DNA reads TGTGCCAGCTCAAGGGACAGCCCGTCAGGCAGCAACACCATATATTTT. Residues: CASSRDSPSGSNTIYF.

The chain uses TRBV6-1 and TRBJ2-5; no firm D call. The V and J ends lost 2 bases and 5 bases respectively, with 9 bases between them. The CDR3 consists of 13 residues. From germline, CDR1 is MNHNS and CDR2 SASEGT. The CDR3: CASSENGWETQYF. The DNA of the CDR3 is TGTGCCAGCAGTGAAAACGGTTGGGAGACCCAGTACTTC.

The chain couples TRBV2 to TRBJ2-7, with D tentatively TRBD1 (6 bases). The CDR3 consists of 15 residues. Between the trimmed V and J ends, which lost 5 bases and 0 bases, there was a span of 14 bases. The V gene's germline CDR1 is SNHLY and CDR2 FYNNEI. The CDR3 sequence is CASSRQVMSSYEQYF. CDR3 DNA sequence: TGTGCCAGCAGTCGACAGGTAATGAGCTCCTACGAGCAGTACTTC.